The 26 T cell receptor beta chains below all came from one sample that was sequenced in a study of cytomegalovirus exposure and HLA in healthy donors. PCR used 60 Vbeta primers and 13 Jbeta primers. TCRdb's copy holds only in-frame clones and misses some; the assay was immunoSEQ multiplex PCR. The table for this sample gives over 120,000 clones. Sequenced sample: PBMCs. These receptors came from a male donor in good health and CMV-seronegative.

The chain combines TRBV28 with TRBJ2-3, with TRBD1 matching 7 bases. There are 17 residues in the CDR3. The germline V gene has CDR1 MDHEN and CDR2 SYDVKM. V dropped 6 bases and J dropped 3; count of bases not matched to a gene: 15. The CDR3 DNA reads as TGTGCCAGCAGGCCTAACCTGAGGGGACAGCCAACAGATACGCAGTATTTT. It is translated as CASRPNLRGQPTDTQYF.

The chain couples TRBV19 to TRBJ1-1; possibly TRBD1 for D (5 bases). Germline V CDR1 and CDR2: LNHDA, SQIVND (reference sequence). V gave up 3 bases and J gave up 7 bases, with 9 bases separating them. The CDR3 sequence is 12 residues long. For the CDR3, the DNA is TGTGCCAGTAGTATGAGACAGTTTGAAGCTTTCTTT. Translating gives CASSMRQFEAFF. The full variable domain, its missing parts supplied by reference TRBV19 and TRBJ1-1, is DGGITQSPKYLFRKEGQNVTLSCEQNLNHDAMYWYRQDPGQGLRLIYYSQIVNDFQKGDIAEGYSVSREKKESFPLTVTSAQKNPTAFYLCASSMRQFEAFFGQGTRLTVV.

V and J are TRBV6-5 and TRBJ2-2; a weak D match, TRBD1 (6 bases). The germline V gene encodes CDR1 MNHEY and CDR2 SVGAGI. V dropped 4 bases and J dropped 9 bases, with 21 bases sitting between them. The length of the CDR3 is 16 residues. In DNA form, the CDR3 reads TGTGCCAGCAGTTCCGGGACACCAACCTTCCACCGGGAGCTGTTTTTT. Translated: CASSSGTPTFHRELFF.

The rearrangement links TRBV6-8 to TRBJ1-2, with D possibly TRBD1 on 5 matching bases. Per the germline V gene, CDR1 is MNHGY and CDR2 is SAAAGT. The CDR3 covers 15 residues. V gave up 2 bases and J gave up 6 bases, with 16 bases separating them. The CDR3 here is CASSYLDSGPDGYTF. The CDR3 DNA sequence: TGTGCCAGCAGTTACCTAGACTCAGGGCCAGATGGCTACACCTTC.

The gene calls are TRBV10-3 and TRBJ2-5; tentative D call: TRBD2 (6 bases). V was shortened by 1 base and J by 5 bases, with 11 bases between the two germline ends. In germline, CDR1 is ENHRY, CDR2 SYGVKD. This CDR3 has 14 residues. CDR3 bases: TGTGCCATCAGTGAGTTCGGGAGTCGGGAGACCCAGTACTTC. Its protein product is CAISEFGSRETQYF.

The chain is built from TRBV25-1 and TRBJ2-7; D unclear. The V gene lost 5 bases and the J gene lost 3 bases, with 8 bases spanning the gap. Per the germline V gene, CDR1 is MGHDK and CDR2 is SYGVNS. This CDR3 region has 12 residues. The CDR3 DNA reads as TGTGCCAGCAGTATCACGGTCTACGAGCAGTACTTC. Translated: CASSITVYEQYF.

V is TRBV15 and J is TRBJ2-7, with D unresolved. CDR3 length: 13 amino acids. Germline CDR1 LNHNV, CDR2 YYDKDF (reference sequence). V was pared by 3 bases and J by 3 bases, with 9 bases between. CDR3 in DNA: TGTGCCACCAGCAGTAGATCGGTCTACGAGCAGTACTTC. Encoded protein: CATSSRSVYEQYF.

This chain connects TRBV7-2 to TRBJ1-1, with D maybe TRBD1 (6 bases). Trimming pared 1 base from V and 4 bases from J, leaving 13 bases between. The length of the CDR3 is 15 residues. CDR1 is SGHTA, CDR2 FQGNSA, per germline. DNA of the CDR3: TGTGCCAGCAGCTTAGGACAGGTCGAAATCACTGAAGCTTTCTTT. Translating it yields CASSLGQVEITEAFF.

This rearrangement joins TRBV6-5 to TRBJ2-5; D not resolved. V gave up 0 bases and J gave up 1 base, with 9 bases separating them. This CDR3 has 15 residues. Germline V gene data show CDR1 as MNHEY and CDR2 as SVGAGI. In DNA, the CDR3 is TGTGCCAGCAGTTACTCGATGAACAGCCAAGAGACCCAGTACTTC. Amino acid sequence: CASSYSMNSQETQYF.

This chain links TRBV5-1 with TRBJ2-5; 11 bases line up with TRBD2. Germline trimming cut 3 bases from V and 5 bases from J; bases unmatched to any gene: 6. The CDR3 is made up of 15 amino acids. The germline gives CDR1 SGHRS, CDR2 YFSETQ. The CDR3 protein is CASSWVAGGPETQYF. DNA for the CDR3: TGCGCCAGCAGCTGGGTAGCGGGAGGGCCGGAGACCCAGTACTTC. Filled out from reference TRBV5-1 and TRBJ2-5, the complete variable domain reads KAGVTQTPRYLIKTRGQQVTLSCSPISGHRSVSWYQQTPGQGLQFLFEYFSETQRNKGNFPGRFSGRQFSNSRSEMNVSTLELGDSALYLCASSWVAGGPETQYFGPGTRLLVL.

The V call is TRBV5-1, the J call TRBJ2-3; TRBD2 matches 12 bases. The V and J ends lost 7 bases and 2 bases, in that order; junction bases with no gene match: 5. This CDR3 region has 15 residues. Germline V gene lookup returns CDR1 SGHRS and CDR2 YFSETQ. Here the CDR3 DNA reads TGCGCCAGCTGCGGACTAGCGGGACACACAGATACGCAGTATTTT. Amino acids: CASCGLAGHTDTQYF.

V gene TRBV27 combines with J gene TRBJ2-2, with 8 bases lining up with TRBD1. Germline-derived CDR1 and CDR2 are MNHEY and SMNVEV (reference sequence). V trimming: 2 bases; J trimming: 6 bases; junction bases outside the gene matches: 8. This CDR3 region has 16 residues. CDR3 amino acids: CASSLGDRFRAGELFF. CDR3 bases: TGTGCCAGCAGTTTAGGGGACAGGTTCAGGGCCGGGGAGCTGTTTTTT.

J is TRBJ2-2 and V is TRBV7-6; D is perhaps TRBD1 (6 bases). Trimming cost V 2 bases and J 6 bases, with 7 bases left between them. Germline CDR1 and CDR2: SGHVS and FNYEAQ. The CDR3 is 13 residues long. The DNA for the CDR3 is TGTGCCAGCAGCTTATCAGGGGCCGGGGAGCTGTTTTTT. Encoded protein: CASSLSGAGELFF.

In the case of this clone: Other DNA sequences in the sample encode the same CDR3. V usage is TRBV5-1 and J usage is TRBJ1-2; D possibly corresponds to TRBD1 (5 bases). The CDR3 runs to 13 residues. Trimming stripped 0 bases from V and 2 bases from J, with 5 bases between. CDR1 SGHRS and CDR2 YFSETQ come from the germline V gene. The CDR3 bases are TGCGCCAGCAGCTTGGGACAGAACTATGGCTACACCTTC. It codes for CASSLGQNYGYTF.

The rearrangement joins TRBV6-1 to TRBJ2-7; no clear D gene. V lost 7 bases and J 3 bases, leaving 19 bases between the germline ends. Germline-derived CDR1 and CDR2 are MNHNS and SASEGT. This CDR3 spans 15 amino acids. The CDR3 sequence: CASTPEVEPRYEQYF. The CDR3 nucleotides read TGTGCCAGCACCCCTGAGGTGGAGCCCCGCTACGAGCAGTACTTC.

This chain's CDR3 is CASSTDPGAGTQYF. The CDR3 coding sequence is TGTGCCAGCAGTACTGACCCAGGCGCGGGGACCCAGTACTTC. The gene calls are TRBV6-5 and TRBJ2-5, with D maybe TRBD2 (5 bases). V was cut by 5 bases and J by 7 bases, with 17 bases left in between. The CDR3 has 14 amino acids. Germline-derived CDR1 and CDR2 are MNHEY and SVGAGI.

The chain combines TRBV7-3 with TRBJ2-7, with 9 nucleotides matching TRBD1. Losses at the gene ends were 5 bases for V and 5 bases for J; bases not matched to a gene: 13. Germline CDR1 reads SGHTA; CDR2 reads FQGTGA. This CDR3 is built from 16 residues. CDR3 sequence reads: CASSPGPRDRVHEQYF. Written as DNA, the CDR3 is TGTGCCAGCAGCCCGGGGCCCCGGGACAGGGTCCACGAGCAGTACTTC.

CDR3 coding DNA: TGTGCCAGCAGTATAAGGGGTAAGCAGTACTTC. Its translation: CASSIRGKQYF. V and J are TRBV28 and TRBJ2-7; tentative D call: TRBD1 (5 bases). The V gene lost 5 bases and the J gene lost 8 bases, with 10 bases spanning the gap. The CDR3 extends over 11 amino acids. Germline values: CDR1 MDHEN, CDR2 SYDVKM.

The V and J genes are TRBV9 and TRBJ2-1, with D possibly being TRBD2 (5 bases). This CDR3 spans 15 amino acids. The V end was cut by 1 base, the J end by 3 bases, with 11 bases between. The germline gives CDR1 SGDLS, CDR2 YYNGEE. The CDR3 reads CASSVRVALYNEQFF. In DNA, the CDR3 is TGTGCCAGCAGCGTACGAGTAGCGCTCTACAATGAGCAGTTCTTC.

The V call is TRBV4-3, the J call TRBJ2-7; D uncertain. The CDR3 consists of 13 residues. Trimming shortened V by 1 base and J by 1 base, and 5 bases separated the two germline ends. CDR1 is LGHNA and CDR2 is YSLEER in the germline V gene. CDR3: CASSQAVSYEQYF. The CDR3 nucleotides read TGCGCCAGCAGCCAAGCGGTTTCCTACGAGCAGTACTTC.

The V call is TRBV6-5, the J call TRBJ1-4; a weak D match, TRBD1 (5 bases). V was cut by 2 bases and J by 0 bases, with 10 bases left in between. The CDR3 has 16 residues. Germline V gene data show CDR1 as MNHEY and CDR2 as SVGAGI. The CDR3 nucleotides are TGTGCCAGCAGTTACAGGAAGGGGTCAACTAATGAAAAACTGTTTTTT. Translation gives CASSYRKGSTNEKLFF.

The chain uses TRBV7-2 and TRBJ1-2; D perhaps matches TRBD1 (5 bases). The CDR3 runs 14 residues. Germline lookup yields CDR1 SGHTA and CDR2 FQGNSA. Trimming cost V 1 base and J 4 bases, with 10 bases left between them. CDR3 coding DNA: TGTGCCAGCAGCTTAGGGCAGGACATCTATGGCTACACCTTC. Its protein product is CASSLGQDIYGYTF.

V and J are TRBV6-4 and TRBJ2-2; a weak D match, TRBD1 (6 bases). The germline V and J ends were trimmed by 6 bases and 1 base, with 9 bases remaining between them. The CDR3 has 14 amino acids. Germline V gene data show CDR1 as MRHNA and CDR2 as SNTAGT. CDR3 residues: CASSLTGNTGELFF. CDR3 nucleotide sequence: TGTGCCAGCAGCCTGACAGGGAACACCGGGGAGCTGTTTTTT.

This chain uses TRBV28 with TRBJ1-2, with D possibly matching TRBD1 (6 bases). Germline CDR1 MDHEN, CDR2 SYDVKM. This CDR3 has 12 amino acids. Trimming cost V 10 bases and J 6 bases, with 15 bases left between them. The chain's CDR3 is CATSADRDGYTF. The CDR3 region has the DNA TGTGCCACCTCCGCGGACAGAGATGGCTACACCTTC.

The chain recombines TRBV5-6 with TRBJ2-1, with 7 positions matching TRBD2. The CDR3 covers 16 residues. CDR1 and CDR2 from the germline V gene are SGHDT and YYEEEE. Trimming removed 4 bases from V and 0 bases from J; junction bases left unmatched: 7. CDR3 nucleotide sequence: TGTGCCAGCAGCCCGGAACTAGCGAGCTCCTACAATGAGCAGTTCTTC. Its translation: CASSPELASSYNEQFF.

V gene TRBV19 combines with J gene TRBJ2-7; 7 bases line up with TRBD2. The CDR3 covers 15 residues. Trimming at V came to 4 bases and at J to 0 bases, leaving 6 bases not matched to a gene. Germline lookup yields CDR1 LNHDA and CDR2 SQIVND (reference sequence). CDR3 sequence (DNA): TGTGCCAGTAGTACTAGCGGCCTACACTCCTACGAGCAGTACTTC. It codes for CASSTSGLHSYEQYF.